This T cell receptor beta chain was identified in a study of blood T cell repertoires in COVID-19. Study as a whole: PBMCs, B-cell-depleted T cells, or T cells were the source of the cDNA or gDNA that made up the material.

With 7 bases removed from V and 10 bases from J, the gap between germline ends came to 11 bases. The CDR3 length is 11 residues. Germline V gene sequence: CDR1 MNHEY, CDR2 SVGAGI. Authors' data handling: Cell counts per sample came from amplifying reference gene primers. TCRdb keeps only in-frame clones here, not all; method: immunoSEQ multiplex PCR. That table supplies the V and J calls and clone size; D and trimming were determined from the DNA. This table holds 97,000 or so clones, roughly four fifths found once. The sequence derives from a man in his sixties with acute or convalescent COVID-19. The chain uses TRBV6-5 and TRBJ2-1; a possible D gene is TRBD1 (5 bases). Sequenced sample: peripheral blood. CDR3 coding DNA: TGTGCCAGCAATAGAAGGGGAGAGCAGTTCTTC. It yields the protein CASNRRGEQFF.